This T cell receptor beta chain was retrieved from a study of T cells after yellow fever vaccination (dated by TCRdb to between 2018 and 2021). Looking at the study overall: Libraries from fractions with low cell numbers were prepared with the SMART-Seq v4 Ultra Low Input RNA kit. Bulk TCR alpha and beta repertoires were sequenced longitudinally to track T-cell clones before and after primary and booster YFV17D yellow fever vaccination. The cohort comprised two healthy male donors, one aged 18 to 29 and one aged 30 to 40 years. Blood was drawn at multiple timepoints before and after primary and secondary immunization, with bulk PBMC replicates and cell subsets isolated.

TCR cDNA was synthesized by 5'RACE template switching, which introduced a universal primer site and unique molecular identifiers. cDNA synthesis was primed from both the TCR alpha and TCR beta constant segments. Two PCR steps were used to amplify libraries, with sample barcodes and sequencing adapters being added in the second step. Sequencing of the libraries was done on either Illumina HiSeq 2500 (2x100 bp) or NovaSeq (2x150 bp). In the original analysis: MIGEC was used to demultiplex reads and collapse the reads into UMI consensus sequences, and MiXCR was used for V(D)J alignment. Vaccine-responding clonotypes were defined with edgeR using replicate PBMC samples, requiring FDR below 0.01 and a log2 fold change above 5 up to day 15. Each bulk clonotype was labeled CD4 or CD8 based on which sequenced repertoire, CD4 or CD8, contained the clonotype at higher abundance. Clonotypes enriched at least 10-fold in dextramer-positive over dextramer-negative fractions were defined as NS4B-specific, and CD4-biased clonotypes were excluded. Using fastp trimming at Q25 and MiXCR clonotype assembly, TCRdb reanalyzed the public sequencing data and kept in-frame beta chains. All rows with the same CDR3 protein become a single entry with the most common DNA and genes. TCRdb's processing, not the authors' own work, is the source of the V and J calls. Recorded for this sample are roughly 94,000 distinct CDR3 sequences; over 8% of them occurred a single time. The ten largest clones take up roughly 15% of the sample.

Results the study describes overall, beyond this receptor: Computational filtering was required because FACS-sorted repertoires could contain abundant contaminating clonotypes from the bulk population. A small share of clonotypes was detected in both CD4 and CD8 compartments, with the overlap likely arising from convergent recombination. After the booster, most clones that had expanded after primary vaccination were detected again (almost 97% of CD4 and roughly nine tenths of CD8), suggesting broad maintenance of memory. The study included only two donors, which limits how far the findings can be generalized. Compared with the primary T-cell response, the secondary T-cell response was faster but weaker, reaching its peak on day 5 rather than on day 15.

This clonotype was detected only a few times. No base qualities exist here, and no much larger clone lies one base off it. The sample's treatment or condition, from its label and the paper: live attenuated yellow fever vaccine strain. PBMCs were isolated from peripheral blood using a standard Ficoll-Paque protocol. Epitope-specific CD8 T cells were sorted using a dextramer loaded with the yellow fever NS4B epitope peptide, with anti-CD3 and anti-CD8 staining. RNA was extracted with TriZol from bulk PBMCs, CD4 and CD8 fractions, and dextramer-positive and dextramer-negative fractions. The cysteine opens and the phenylalanine closes a CDR3 of 18 amino acids. Only CDR3 DNA is held: 54 bases, read in frame from base 1. CDR1 LGHNA and CDR2 YSLEER are derived from the germline V gene. Trimming accounts for 1 base at V and 2 bases at J, while the number of junction bases matched to no gene is 12.

The receptor comes from a man between 18 and 29 years old who received the YFV17D yellow fever vaccine. Recombination linked TRBV4-3 to TRBJ2-7; 9 bases in the middle match TRBD1. The sequencing used CD8+ T cells not binding an NS4B(214-222) dextramer, sorted from PBMCs, collected roughly 14 days after the first yellow fever vaccination. The cell subset or site label of this sample denotes: NS4B epitope dextramer-negative CD8 T cells. The CDR3 has the sequence CASSQGGFMGQGAYEQYF. The base sequence is TGCGCCAGCAGCCAAGGGGGTTTTATGGGACAGGGTGCCTACGAGCAGTACTTC.